These 24 T cell receptor beta chains came from one sample sequenced in a study of graft-versus-host responses after intestinal transplantation. Clones were read by immunoSEQ multiplex PCR, and TCRdb kept only the in-frame ones, dropping some. The sample contains about 48,000 clones, around 90% of which appear only once. Antigen specificity for these receptors is unknown. The source was unstimulated CD4+ T cells sorted from spleen or lymph node cells, collected before transplant. The receptor source for this set is a human donor who was the organ donor for an intestinal transplant.

The CDR3 protein is CASSFSGLEQYF. In DNA, the CDR3 is TGTGCCAGCAGTTTTTCAGGTCTCGAGCAGTACTTC. V gene TRBV28 combines with J gene TRBJ2-5; unclear D gene. The DNA end favors TRBJ2-7, so the J call may be wrong. Germline CDR1 reads MDHEN; CDR2 reads SYDVKM. CDR3 length: 12 residues.

The chain joins TRBV6-6 to TRBJ1-1; weak D call: TRBD1 (5 bases). The CDR3 contains 14 residues. V lost 5 bases and J lost 3, with 13 bases in between. From germline, CDR1 is MNHNY and CDR2 SVGAGI (reference sequence). DNA of the CDR3: TGTGCCAGCAGTCCTGGGGCGGGGGACACTGAAGCTTTCTTT. Translated: CASSPGAGDTEAFF.

The chain joins TRBV29-1 to TRBJ2-3, with 8 positions matching TRBD1. Germline CDR1 is SQVTM and CDR2 is ANQGSEA. The CDR3 totals 14 residues. V dropped 6 bases and J dropped 7; count of bases not matched to a gene: 12. The CDR3 loop is CSVAGGQGDHTQYF. The CDR3 region has the DNA TGCAGCGTCGCCGGAGGACAGGGAGACCATACGCAGTATTTT.

The chain couples TRBV5-4 to TRBJ2-1, with a weak D call TRBD2 (7 bases). Trimming stripped 3 bases from V and 15 bases from J, with 19 bases between. The germline V gene encodes CDR1 SGHNT and CDR2 YYREEE (reference sequence). The CDR3 totals 13 residues. The CDR3 sequence: CASSSLERDKRFF. The CDR3 DNA follows: TGTGCCAGCAGCTCCCTGGAGCGGGACAAGCGGTTCTTC.

This clone was recorded only once. This rearrangement joins TRBV10-3 to TRBJ1-4; the D is unclear. There are 13 residues in the CDR3. Trimming stripped 3 bases from V and 4 bases from J, with 6 bases between. Germline-derived CDR1 and CDR2 are ENHRY and SYGVKD. CDR3 nucleotide sequence: TGTGCCATCAGTGACAGTGTTAATGAAAAACTGTTTTTT. Amino acid sequence: CAISDSVNEKLFF.

The chain employs TRBV18 and TRBJ2-7, with 9 bases matching TRBD2. The germline gives CDR1 KGHSH, CDR2 LQKENI. V trimming: 2 bases; J trimming: 3 bases; junction bases outside the gene matches: 2. The CDR3 has 14 amino acids. The CDR3 sequence: CASSPAGGSYEQYF. CDR3 DNA: TGTGCCAGCTCACCAGCGGGAGGGAGCTACGAGCAGTACTTC. The variable domain in full, completed from reference TRBV18 and TRBJ2-7, reads NAGVMQNPRHLVRRRGQEARLRCSPMKGHSHVYWYRQLPEEGLKFMVYLQKENIIDESGMPKERFSAEFPKEGPSILRIQQVVRGDSAAYFCASSPAGGSYEQYFGPGTRLTVT.

This chain uses TRBV5-6 with TRBJ2-3; D is undetermined. CDR3 size: 15 residues. V lost 1 base, J lost 8 bases, and 17 bases lay in between. The germline CDR1 and CDR2 sequences are SGHDT and YYEEEE. The CDR3 region is CASSLFPRVGGTQYF. The DNA for the CDR3 is TGTGCCAGCAGCTTGTTCCCTCGCGTAGGCGGTACGCAGTATTTT.

This chain links TRBV7-9 with TRBJ1-2; D not certain. The germline V gene encodes CDR1 SEHNR and CDR2 FQNEAQ (reference sequence). V was cut by 5 bases and J by 0 bases, with 13 bases left in between. This CDR3 region has 15 residues. The CDR3 reads CASSNEPMANYGYTF. The DNA of the CDR3 is TGTGCCAGCAGCAACGAACCAATGGCTAACTATGGCTACACCTTC.

The chain is built from TRBV6-1 and TRBJ2-1; no firm D call. This CDR3 comprises 10 residues. Looked up from germline, CDR1 is MNHNS and CDR2 is SASEGT. Trimming stripped 3 bases from V and 12 bases from J, with 6 bases between. DNA for the CDR3: TGTGCCAGCAGTGATTTTTCGCAGTTCTTC. Translating gives CASSDFSQFF.

The chain combines TRBV7-3 with TRBJ1-1, with a tentative D call TRBD1 (6 bases). Trimming removed 5 bases at V and 2 bases at J, with 9 bases between. This CDR3 has 13 amino acids. CDR1 is SGHTA, CDR2 FQGTGA, per germline. CDR3 bases: TGTGCCAGCAGCCTCGGGACAAACACTGAAGCTTTCTTT. This gives the protein CASSLGTNTEAFF.

The chain combines TRBV4-2 with TRBJ2-7, with a tentative D call TRBD2 (5 bases). CDR3 length: 14 amino acids. Trimming removed 0 bases from V and 2 bases from J, with 8 bases in between. Germline assignment: CDR1 LGHNA and CDR2 YNFKEQ. The CDR3 coding sequence is TGTGCCAGCAGCCAAGAACTCGGGGCCTACGAGCAGTACTTC. It translates to CASSQELGAYEQYF.

The V gene is TRBV7-2, the J gene TRBJ2-1; D perhaps matches TRBD2 (5 bases). Germline CDR1 reads SGHTA; CDR2 reads FQGNSA. With 1 base removed from V and 1 base from J, the gap between germline ends came to 8 bases. The CDR3 consists of 15 residues. The DNA of the CDR3 is TGTGCCAGCAGCTTAGACGGAGGTTCCTACAATGAGCAGTTCTTC. Protein sequence: CASSLDGGSYNEQFF.

This chain connects TRBV20-1 to TRBJ2-1; 7 bases are a match to TRBD2. Trimming took 8 bases from V and 4 from J; bases not matched to a gene: 2. This CDR3 contains 11 residues. Germline loops: CDR1 DFQATT, CDR2 SNEGSKA (reference sequence). Here the CDR3 DNA reads TGCAGTTGGGGAGGGTACAATGAGCAGTTCTTC. Protein sequence: CSWGGYNEQFF.

The rearrangement joins TRBV4-2 to TRBJ2-4; D gene uncertain. Trimming removed 0 bases from V and 0 bases from J, with 9 bases in between. The CDR3 is 16 amino acids. CDR1 is LGHNA, CDR2 YNFKEQ, per germline. The CDR3 is CASSQDKRVAKNIQYF. CDR3 sequence (DNA): TGTGCCAGCAGCCAAGATAAACGGGTAGCCAAAAACATTCAGTACTTC.

The chain joins TRBV7-2 to TRBJ2-7, with TRBD2 matching over 11 bases. CDR1 is SGHTA and CDR2 is FQGNSA in the germline V gene. The CDR3 is 15 residues long. V shed 1 base, J shed 3 bases, and the junction held 2 bases outside the gene matches. CDR3 sequence (DNA): TGTGCCAGCAGCTTAGAGACTAGCGGGATCTACGAGCAGTACTTC. Its translation is CASSLETSGIYEQYF.

This chain joins TRBV4-1 and TRBJ2-1, with D possibly called TRBD1 or TRBD2 (7 bases each). The CDR3 loop spans 15 amino acids. Germline CDR1 reads MGHRA; CDR2 reads YSYEKL. V was shortened by 8 bases and J by 7 bases, with 21 bases between the two germline ends. CDR3 in amino acids: CASLKGAGEGNEQFF. In DNA, the CDR3 is TGCGCCAGCCTAAAGGGGGCGGGAGAGGGGAATGAGCAGTTCTTC.

The V gene is TRBV9, the J gene TRBJ2-2; a possible D gene is TRBD1 (5 bases). This CDR3 contains 13 residues. The germline V gene encodes CDR1 SGDLS and CDR2 YYNGEE. Trimming removed 1 base at V and 4 bases at J, with 5 bases between. The CDR3 loop is CASSVQGTGELFF. For the CDR3, the DNA is TGTGCCAGCAGCGTACAGGGCACCGGGGAGCTGTTTTTT.

V gene TRBV5-1 combines with J gene TRBJ2-7, with 13 bases that match TRBD2. CDR3 size: 15 residues. J lost 5 bases, V lost 4 bases, and 6 bases had no gene match. Germline lookup yields CDR1 SGHRS and CDR2 YFSETQ. This chain's CDR3 is CASSKLAGGPHEQYF. CDR3 nucleotides: TGCGCCAGCAGCAAACTAGCGGGAGGGCCCCACGAGCAGTACTTC.

CDR3 DNA sequence: TGTGCCAGCAGCTTATTGGGACGGGGCACTGAAGCTTTCTTT. Its translation is CASSLLGRGTEAFF. The J gene is TRBJ1-1, the V gene TRBV7-3, with D tentatively TRBD1 (5 bases). The CDR3 spans 14 residues. V was shortened by 2 bases and J by 4 bases, with 11 bases between the two germline ends. CDR1 SGHTA and CDR2 FQGTGA come from the germline V gene.

The rearrangement links TRBV7-2 to TRBJ2-3, with a tentative D call TRBD1 (6 bases). Trimming shortened V by 1 base and J by 4 bases, and 6 bases separated the two germline ends. CDR1 is SGHTA, CDR2 FQGNSA, per germline. This CDR3 comprises 13 residues. The CDR3 nucleotides are TGTGCCAGCAGCTTAGGGGGGCCAGATACGCAGTATTTT. It specifies CASSLGGPDTQYF.

This chain connects TRBV10-3 to TRBJ2-4; 12 bases line up with TRBD2. This CDR3 contains 16 residues. The J segment lost 7 bases and the V segment lost 2 bases, leaving 6 bases of the junction unmatched. Germline V CDR1 and CDR2: ENHRY, SYGVKD. CDR3 bases: TGTGCCATCAGTGAGCCCACTAGCGGGAGGACCAACATTCAGTACTTC. This codes for CAISEPTSGRTNIQYF.

This clone was recorded only once. The V call is TRBV6-1, the J call TRBJ1-5, with TRBD1 matching 7 bases. V trimming: 4 bases; J trimming: 1 base; junction bases outside the gene matches: 4. The germline V gene has CDR1 MNHNS and CDR2 SASEGT. The CDR3 sequence is 15 residues long. This CDR3 reads CASSANRGSNQPQHF. The CDR3, as DNA: TGTGCCAGCAGTGCCAACAGGGGAAGCAATCAGCCCCAGCATTTT.

CDR3 protein: CASSRKYTGAFGNQPQHF. The CDR3 nucleotides read TGTGCCAGCAGTAGAAAATACACAGGGGCATTTGGCAATCAGCCCCAGCATTTT. The V and J genes are TRBV28 and TRBJ1-5, with 7 positions matching TRBD1. Germline lookup yields CDR1 MDHEN and CDR2 SYDVKM. V lost 5 bases and J lost 2; bases outside the gene matches: 15. The length of the CDR3 is 18 residues.

The chain is built from TRBV2 and TRBJ2-3, with 13 positions matching TRBD2. CDR1 SNHLY and CDR2 FYNNEI come from the germline V gene. The CDR3 spans 15 residues. V gave up 5 bases and J gave up 4 bases; unmatched junction bases: 3. The CDR3 region is CASSPTSGRADTQYF. The DNA of the CDR3 is TGTGCCAGCAGTCCCACTAGCGGGAGGGCAGATACGCAGTATTTT.